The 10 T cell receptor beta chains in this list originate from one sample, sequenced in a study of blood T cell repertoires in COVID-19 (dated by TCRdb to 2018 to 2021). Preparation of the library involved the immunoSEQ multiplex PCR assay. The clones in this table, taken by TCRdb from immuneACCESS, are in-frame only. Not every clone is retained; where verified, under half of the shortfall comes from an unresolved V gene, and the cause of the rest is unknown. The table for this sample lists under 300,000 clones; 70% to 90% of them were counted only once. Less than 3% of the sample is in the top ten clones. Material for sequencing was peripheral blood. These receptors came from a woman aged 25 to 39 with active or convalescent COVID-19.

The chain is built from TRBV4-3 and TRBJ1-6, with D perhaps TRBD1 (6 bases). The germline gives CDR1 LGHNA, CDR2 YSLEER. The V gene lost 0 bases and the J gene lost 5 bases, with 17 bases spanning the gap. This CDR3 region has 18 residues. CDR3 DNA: TGCGCCAGCAGCCAAGAGAACCAGGGGCCGTCGAATAATTCACCCCTCCACTTT. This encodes CASSQENQGPSNNSPLHF.

For the CDR3, the DNA is TGTGCCAGCAGCACCCAAGACAGGGGTGGAATCTGGGCCTATGGCTACACCTTC. This translates into CASSTQDRGGIWAYGYTF. The chain is built from TRBV5-4 and TRBJ1-2; TRBD1 matches 8 bases. V lost 4 bases, J lost 4 bases, and 18 bases stayed unmatched. CDR3 length: 18 amino acids. Germline values: CDR1 SGHNT, CDR2 YYREEE (reference sequence).

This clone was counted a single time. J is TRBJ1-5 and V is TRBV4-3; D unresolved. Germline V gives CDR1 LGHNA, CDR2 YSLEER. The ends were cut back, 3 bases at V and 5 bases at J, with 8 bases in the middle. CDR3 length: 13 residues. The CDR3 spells CASSHWEDQPQHF. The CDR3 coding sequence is TGCGCCAGCAGCCACTGGGAGGATCAGCCCCAGCATTTT.

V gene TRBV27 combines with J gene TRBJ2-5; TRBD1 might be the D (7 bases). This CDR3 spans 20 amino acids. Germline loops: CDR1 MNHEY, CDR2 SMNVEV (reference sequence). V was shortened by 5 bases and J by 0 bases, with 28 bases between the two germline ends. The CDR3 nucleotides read TGTGCCAGCAGTCGAGCGGGTTTTTGGGGACAGCCTCCTTACCAAGAGACCCAGTACTTC. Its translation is CASSRAGFWGQPPYQETQYF.

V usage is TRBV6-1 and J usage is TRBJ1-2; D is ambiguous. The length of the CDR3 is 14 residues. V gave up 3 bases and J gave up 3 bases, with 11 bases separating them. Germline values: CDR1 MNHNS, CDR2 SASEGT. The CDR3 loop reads CASSEAETHYGYTF. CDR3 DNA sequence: TGTGCCAGCAGTGAGGCAGAGACACACTATGGCTACACCTTC.

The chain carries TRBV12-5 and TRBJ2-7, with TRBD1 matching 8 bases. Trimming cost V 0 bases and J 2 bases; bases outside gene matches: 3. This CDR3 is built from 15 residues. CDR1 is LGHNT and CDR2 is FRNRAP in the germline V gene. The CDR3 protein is CASGLVSDRAYEQYF. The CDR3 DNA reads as TGTGCTAGTGGTTTGGTTTCGGACAGGGCCTACGAGCAGTACTTC.

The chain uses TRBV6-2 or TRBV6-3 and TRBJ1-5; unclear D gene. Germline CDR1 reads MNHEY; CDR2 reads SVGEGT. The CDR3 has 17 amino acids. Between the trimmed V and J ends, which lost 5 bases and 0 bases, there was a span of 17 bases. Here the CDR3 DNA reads TGTGCCAGCAGTACATCGGCCAATCTAGGTAGCAATCAGCCCCAGCATTTT. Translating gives CASSTSANLGSNQPQHF.

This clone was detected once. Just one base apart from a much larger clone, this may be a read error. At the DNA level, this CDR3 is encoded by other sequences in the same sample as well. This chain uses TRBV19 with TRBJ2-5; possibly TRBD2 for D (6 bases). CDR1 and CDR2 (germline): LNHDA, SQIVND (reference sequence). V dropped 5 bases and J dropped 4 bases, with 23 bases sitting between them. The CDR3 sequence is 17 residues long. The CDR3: CASSSKSSGGAGETQYF. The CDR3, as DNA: TGTGCCAGTAGTTCAAAAAGTAGCGGAGGGGCGGGAGAGACCCAGTACTTC.

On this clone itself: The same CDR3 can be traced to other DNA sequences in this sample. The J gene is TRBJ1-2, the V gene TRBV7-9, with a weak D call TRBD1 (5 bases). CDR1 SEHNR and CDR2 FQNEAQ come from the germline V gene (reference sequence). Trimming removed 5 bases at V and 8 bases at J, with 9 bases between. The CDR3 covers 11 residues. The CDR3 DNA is TGTGCCAGCAGCCCAGGGCGGGGCTACACCTTC. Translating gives CASSPGRGYTF.

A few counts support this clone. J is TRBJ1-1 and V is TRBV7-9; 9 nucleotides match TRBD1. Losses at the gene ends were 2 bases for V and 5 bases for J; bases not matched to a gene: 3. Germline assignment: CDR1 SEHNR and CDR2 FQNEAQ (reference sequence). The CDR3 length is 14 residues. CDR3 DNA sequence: TGTGCCAGCAGCTTAACGGGACAGGGAACTGAAGCTTTCTTT. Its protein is CASSLTGQGTEAFF.